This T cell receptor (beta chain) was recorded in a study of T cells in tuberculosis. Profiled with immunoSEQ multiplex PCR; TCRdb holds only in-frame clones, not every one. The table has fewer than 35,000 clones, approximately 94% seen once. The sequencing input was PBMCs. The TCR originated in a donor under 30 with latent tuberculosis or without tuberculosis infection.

The CDR3 bases are TGTGCCAGCTCATCGGGACGGGGGAGGTACACTGAAGCTTTCTTT. Translated, it gives CASSSGRGRYTEAFF. The chain uses TRBV18 and TRBJ1-1; TRBD1 is a possible D gene (5 bases). This CDR3 contains 15 residues. Trimming pared 5 bases from V and 3 bases from J, leaving 16 bases between. Looked up from germline, CDR1 is KGHSH and CDR2 is LQKENI.